This passage covers 15 T cell receptor beta chains from one sample sequenced in a study of blood T cells in healthy people across ages. Combining a sample-barcoded 5' primer with a J-beta primer mix, a second PCR ran for roughly 7 to 12 cycles. A single record per CDR3 protein comes from TCRdb applying MiXCR to the 5' RACE reads. The sample records 710,000 or so distinct CDR3 sequences, around 32% being singletons. The source material was blood. Receptors were obtained from a woman over 75 in good health.

The chain has TRBV5-1 and TRBJ1-5; weak D call: TRBD1 (5 bases). Germline V gene lookup returns CDR1 SGHRS and CDR2 YFSETQ. The CDR3 runs 14 residues. V dropped 4 bases and J dropped 5 bases, with 13 bases sitting between them. The CDR3 protein is CASSPQGPDQPQHF. The CDR3 DNA is TGCGCCAGCAGCCCTCAGGGTCCCGATCAGCCCCAGCATTTT.

This clonotype was counted at least ten times. The V gene is TRBV15, the J gene TRBJ2-4, with D unclear. Between the trimmed V and J ends, which lost 5 bases and 0 bases, there was a span of 11 bases. The germline V gene encodes CDR1 LNHNV and CDR2 YYDKDF (reference sequence). CDR3 length: 15 residues. Written as DNA, the CDR3 is TGTGCCACCAGCGAAGACCAGTTAGCCAAAAACATTCAGTACTTC. Translation: CATSEDQLAKNIQYF.

V usage is TRBV5-1 and J usage is TRBJ2-7, with 8 nucleotides matching TRBD1. Germline V lookup: CDR1 SGHRS, CDR2 YFSETQ. The J segment lost 1 base and the V segment lost 5 bases, leaving 11 bases of the junction unmatched. The CDR3 covers 16 residues. The CDR3 sequence: CASSSPGQALSYEQYF. In DNA form, the CDR3 reads TGCGCCAGCAGTTCTCCGGGACAGGCCCTTTCCTACGAGCAGTACTTC. The variable domain in full, with the rest retrieved from reference TRBV5-1 and TRBJ2-7, is KAGVTQTPRYLIKTRGQQVTLSCSPISGHRSVSWYQQTPGQGLQFLFEYFSETQRNKGNFPGRFSGRQFSNSRSEMNVSTLELGDSALYLCASSSPGQALSYEQYFGPGTRLTVT.

A few counts support this clonotype. The chain uses TRBV2 and TRBJ2-2; unclear D gene. With 5 bases removed from V and 2 bases from J, the gap between germline ends came to 12 bases. The CDR3 extends over 15 amino acids. CDR1 is SNHLY, CDR2 FYNNEI, per germline. The CDR3 reads CASSLSPANTGELFF. CDR3 in DNA: TGTGCCAGCAGTCTTAGTCCAGCCAACACCGGGGAGCTGTTTTTT.

The V gene is TRBV7-6, the J gene TRBJ2-5; 8 bases map to TRBD1. The J call is doubtful: the DNA matches TRBJ2-7 better. The CDR3 loop spans 15 amino acids. Germline CDR1 is SGHVS and CDR2 is FNYEAQ. In DNA, the CDR3 is TGTGCCAGCAGCTTGATGGGACAGGTCACTGGCGAGCAGTACTTC. It yields the protein CASSLMGQVTGEQYF.

The chain uses TRBV6-2 or TRBV6-3 and TRBJ1-5, with 7 positions matching TRBD1. There are 15 residues in the CDR3. V was clipped by 3 bases and J by 3 bases; unmatched bases: 5. Looked up from germline, CDR1 is MNHEY and CDR2 is SVGEGT. CDR3 DNA: TGTGCCAGCAGTTATCAGGGACAGTTCAATCAGCCCCAGCATTTT. The encoded protein is CASSYQGQFNQPQHF.

The chain recombines TRBV5-1 with TRBJ2-3, with 13 bases matching TRBD2. Germline V lookup: CDR1 SGHRS, CDR2 YFSETQ. Trimming removed 1 base from V and 4 bases from J; junction bases left unmatched: 0. This CDR3 region has 15 residues. The CDR3 nucleotides read TGCGCCAGCAGCTTGACTAGCGGGAGGGCAGATACGCAGTATTTT. Encoded protein: CASSLTSGRADTQYF.

The V gene is TRBV28, the J gene TRBJ1-1; D not resolved. Germline CDR1 MDHEN, CDR2 SYDVKM. This CDR3 region has 15 residues. Trimming stripped 1 base from V and 6 bases from J, with 15 bases between. The CDR3 bases are TGTGCCAGCAGTTTATCGACCGCCGCGATGGCTGAAGCTTTCTTT. Its protein product is CASSLSTAAMAEAFF.

This clonotype was detected many times. Here the CDR3 reads CASSLARGHSAEQYF. Here the CDR3 DNA reads TGTGCCAGCAGCTTAGCAAGGGGCCACTCCGCCGAGCAGTACTTC. J is TRBJ2-7 and V is TRBV11-2; TRBD1 might be the D (5 bases). Germline V CDR1 and CDR2: SGHAT, FQNNGV. The CDR3 extends over 15 amino acids. Trimming removed 1 base at V and 6 bases at J, with 16 bases between.

This clonotype was observed a single time. CDR3 nucleotide sequence: TGTGTCGCCATCTATATGGGAGGGGGCGAGCAGTACTTC. It codes for CVAIYMGGGEQYF. The genes are TRBV24-1 and TRBJ2-7; D perhaps matches TRBD2 (7 bases). This CDR3 is 13 amino acids long. Germline V gene sequence: CDR1 KGHDR, CDR2 SFDVKD.

This clonotype was found many times. The rearrangement links TRBV12-3 or TRBV12-4 to TRBJ2-7, with TRBD1 matching over 9 bases. This CDR3 is 12 amino acids long. J lost 4 bases, V lost 5 bases, and 0 bases had no gene match. The CDR3 loop reads CASSDRGYEQYF. The CDR3 coding sequence is TGTGCCAGCAGTGACAGGGGGTACGAGCAGTACTTC.

This clonotype was recorded many times. The V and J genes are TRBV20-1 and TRBJ2-4; D possibly matches TRBD1 or TRBD2 (5 bases each). Trimming took 6 bases from V and 0 from J, leaving 9 bases between them. CDR1 and CDR2 from the germline V gene are DFQATT and SNEGSKA (reference sequence). The CDR3 consists of 13 residues. The CDR3 nucleotides read TGCAGTGCAACCGGGACAGCCAAAAACATTCAGTACTTC. Translated, it gives CSATGTAKNIQYF.

V usage is TRBV20-1 and J usage is TRBJ1-2; weak D call: TRBD1 (6 bases). Germline lookup yields CDR1 DFQATT and CDR2 SNEGSKA (reference sequence). The V gene lost 6 bases and the J gene lost 0 bases, with 11 bases spanning the gap. This CDR3 spans 13 amino acids. CDR3 in DNA: TGCAGTGCGGGGGCGATAGCTAACTATGGCTACACCTTC. Protein sequence: CSAGAIANYGYTF.

This clonotype has ten or more counts. The chain links TRBV6-1 to TRBJ1-5, with 7 bases identical to TRBD1. Germline V gives CDR1 MNHNS, CDR2 SASEGT. Trimming at V came to 6 bases and at J to 6 bases, leaving 11 bases not matched to a gene. The CDR3 length is 15 residues. In nucleotides, the CDR3 is TGTGCCAGCAGAGCCGGGACAGCGGGGTTTCAGCCCCAGCATTTT. Its protein is CASRAGTAGFQPQHF.

This clonotype was detected a few times. Relative to the germline gene, one junction end is altered; a read error may explain this. The chain combines TRBV10-2 with TRBJ2-5; 8 positions match TRBD1. The CDR3 has 15 amino acids. The germline CDR1 and CDR2 sequences are WSHSY and SAAADI. Here the CDR3 reads CTSSPGQDVGETRYF. Written as DNA, the CDR3 is TGCACCAGCAGTCCGGGACAGGACGTCGGAGAGACCCGGTACTTC.